Below are 18 T cell receptor beta chains sequenced from a single sample in a study of T cells in Graves' hyperthyroidism and ophthalmopathy. Researchers amplified the TCR beta CDR3 regions from RNA transcripts. First-round RT-PCR of the TCR CDR3 relied on the HTBI primer set. From the multiplex PCR reads, TCRdb called clonotypes with MiXCR, one entry per CDR3 protein. Of 640,000 or so distinct CDR3 sequences in the sample, roughly 14% were seen once. The source material was blood. Receptor source: a middle-aged woman with Graves' ophthalmopathy.

This clonotype was found many times. The chain couples TRBV4-3 to TRBJ2-7, with TRBD1 identical over 7 bases. Looked up from germline, CDR1 is LGHNA and CDR2 is YSLEER. This CDR3 has 15 amino acids. The junction had 8 bases not matched to a gene; V was cut back by 3 bases and J by 3 bases. The CDR3 is CASSQVRDSDYEQYF. CDR3 DNA: TGCGCCAGCAGCCAGGTCCGGGACAGCGACTACGAGCAGTACTTC.

V is TRBV10-3 and J is TRBJ1-1; 9 nucleotides agree with TRBD1. The length of the CDR3 is 15 residues. CDR1 is ENHRY, CDR2 SYGVKD, per germline. Trimming at V came to 6 bases and at J to 1 base, leaving 6 bases not matched to a gene. As DNA, the CDR3 is TGTGCCATCAGCAAGGAGGGACAGGGGAACACTGAAGCTTTCTTT. The encoded protein is CAISKEGQGNTEAFF.

In this sample, this clonotype turned up many times. The chain uses TRBV19 and TRBJ2-5; D could derive from TRBD1 or TRBD2 (6 bases each). Deletions cut 7 bases from V and 2 bases from J, with 11 bases between. The V gene's germline CDR1 is LNHDA and CDR2 SQIVND (reference sequence). CDR3 length: 13 residues. CDR3 nucleotide sequence: TGTGCCAGTACGACGGGGGCACAAGAGACCCAGTACTTC. Protein product: CASTTGAQETQYF.

The table lists this clonotype with many counts. J is TRBJ1-5 and V is TRBV12-3 or TRBV12-4; D is uncertain. Trimming took 0 bases from V and 13 from J, leaving 7 bases between them. The CDR3 is 11 residues long. CDR3 sequence reads: CASSLARVQHF. CDR3 sequence (DNA): TGTGCCAGCAGTTTAGCGCGTGTTCAGCATTTT.

This clonotype was counted a few times. The chain couples TRBV7-8 to TRBJ2-7; 8 bases match TRBD2. J lost 5 bases, V lost 0 bases, and 15 bases had no gene match. Looked up from germline, CDR1 is SGHVS and CDR2 is FQNEAQ. The CDR3 is 18 residues long. The DNA of the CDR3 is TGTGCCAGCAGCTTAGCCCATACGCGGGAGGCTCCTTCCCACGAGCAGTACTTC. This gives the protein CASSLAHTREAPSHEQYF.

This clonotype was counted many times. V usage is TRBV6-5 and J usage is TRBJ1-2, with 7 bases identical to TRBD1. Germline CDR1 reads MNHEY; CDR2 reads SVGAGI. CDR3 length: 14 residues. J gave up 6 bases and V 0 bases, and 4 bases lay outside the gene matches. This CDR3 is CASSYSSQGNGYTF. The CDR3 nucleotides read TGTGCCAGCAGTTACTCCTCACAGGGGAATGGCTACACCTTC.

At least ten counts were recorded for this clonotype. This sequence may be a read error, since a much larger clone differs from it by one base. The CDR3 is CASSLRGQGNQPQHF. The CDR3, as DNA: TGTGCCAGCAGTTTGAGGGGACAGGGGAATCAGCCCCAGCATTTT. The chain couples TRBV12-3 or TRBV12-4 to TRBJ1-5; 10 bases line up with TRBD1. V was clipped by 3 bases and J by 4 bases; unmatched bases: 3. The CDR3 contains 15 residues.

This clonotype was observed a handful of times. The V call is TRBV6-5, the J call TRBJ2-7; the D call may be TRBD1 or TRBD2 (6 bases each). V was cut by 2 bases and J by 2 bases, with 19 bases left in between. The CDR3 spans 17 residues. The V gene's germline CDR1 is MNHEY and CDR2 SVGAGI. CDR3 sequence: CASSYAYLGGPTYEQYF. DNA for the CDR3: TGTGCCAGCAGTTACGCCTACCTCGGGGGCCCAACCTACGAGCAGTACTTC.

The chain has TRBV4-1 and TRBJ2-7; D may be TRBD2 (6 bases). CDR1 and CDR2 from the germline V gene are MGHRA and YSYEKL. CDR3 length: 14 residues. Deletions cut 3 bases from V and 3 bases from J, with 12 bases between. The CDR3 region is CASSHRTGDYEQYF. In DNA form, the CDR3 reads TGCGCCAGCAGCCACCGGACGGGGGACTACGAGCAGTACTTC.

In its sample, this clonotype was seen many times. The chain links TRBV28 to TRBJ2-2; no clear D. Germline values: CDR1 MDHEN, CDR2 SYDVKM. The CDR3 sequence is 13 residues long. The V and J ends lost 9 bases and 0 bases respectively, with 8 bases between them. DNA of the CDR3: TGTGCCAGTTGCCCCACGAACACCGGGGAGCTGTTTTTT. It yields the protein CASCPTNTGELFF.

This clonotype showed up just a few times. The chain links TRBV30 to TRBJ2-7; TRBD1 aligns across 7 bases. This CDR3 has 15 amino acids. The germline gives CDR1 GTSNPN, CDR2 SVGIG (reference sequence). V shed 0 bases, J shed 2 bases, and the junction held 7 bases outside the gene matches. CDR3 sequence: CAWSVPQTGTYEQYF. The CDR3 nucleotides read TGTGCCTGGAGTGTACCGCAGACAGGGACCTACGAGCAGTACTTC.

V is TRBV7-6 and J is TRBJ2-3, with 10 nucleotides matching TRBD2. The V and J ends lost 5 bases and 2 bases, in that order; junction bases with no gene match: 13. CDR1 and CDR2 from the germline V gene are SGHVS and FNYEAQ. CDR3 length: 18 amino acids. The CDR3 coding sequence is TGTGCCAGCAGCGGCGTTGACGGGACTAGCGAATTCACAGATACGCAGTATTTT. It specifies CASSGVDGTSEFTDTQYF.

The rearrangement links TRBV6-5 to TRBJ2-5; D ambiguous. The CDR3 loop spans 15 amino acids. V gave up 2 bases and J gave up 4 bases, with 14 bases separating them. Germline CDR1 is MNHEY and CDR2 is SVGAGI. CDR3 sequence (DNA): TGTGCCAGCAGTTACACCGGATACATGAGAGAGACCCAGTACTTC. Amino acids: CASSYTGYMRETQYF.

The table lists this clonotype with many counts. One junction end disagrees with the germline gene, perhaps due to a read error. This chain connects TRBV27 to TRBJ1-5; 9 bases match TRBD1. The CDR3 runs to 14 residues. The germline V gene has CDR1 MNHEY and CDR2 SMNVEV (reference sequence). CDR3 region: CACSIDRGDQPQHF. CDR3 DNA: TGTGCCTGCAGTATCGACAGGGGGGATCAGCCCCAGCATTTT.

This clonotype was found many times. The chain recombines TRBV9 with TRBJ1-3, with 8 bases aligning to TRBD1. Germline lookup yields CDR1 SGDLS and CDR2 YYNGEE. The CDR3 extends over 15 amino acids. Trimming at V came to 4 bases and at J to 2 bases, leaving 5 bases not matched to a gene. The CDR3: CASSPQGAAGNTIYF. CDR3 nucleotides: TGTGCCAGCAGCCCTCAGGGGGCCGCTGGAAACACCATATATTTT.

This clonotype was observed at least ten times. This sequence joins TRBV11-2 and TRBJ2-7; D is perhaps TRBD1 or TRBD2 (5 bases each). Trimming removed 5 bases from V and 5 bases from J, with 19 bases in between. In germline, CDR1 is SGHAT, CDR2 FQNNGV. The CDR3 spans 15 residues. CDR3 region: CASSPSGPRLDEQYF. The CDR3 DNA follows: TGTGCCAGCAGCCCGTCGGGACCCCGGTTGGACGAGCAGTACTTC.

In DNA form, the CDR3 reads TGTGCCAGCAGTGGCGGACAGGGTAGCCGACTAGCGATGAACACCGGGGAGCTGTTTTTT. Its translation is CASSGGQGSRLAMNTGELFF. The genes are TRBV2 and TRBJ2-2, with D perhaps given as TRBD1 or TRBD2 (8 bases each). Germline assignment: CDR1 SNHLY and CDR2 FYNNEI. The CDR3 covers 20 residues. The V end was cut by 4 bases, the J end by 1 base, with 25 bases between.

The J gene is TRBJ2-7, the V gene TRBV28; D not resolved. The CDR3 has 15 residues. Trimming pared 3 bases from V and 0 bases from J, leaving 12 bases between. Germline CDR1 is MDHEN and CDR2 is SYDVKM. CDR3 nucleotides: TGTGCCAGCAGTTTGGTGACTGCTAGCTCCTACGAGCAGTACTTC. Protein sequence: CASSLVTASSYEQYF. Full variable domain (remainder filled in from reference TRBV28 and TRBJ2-7): DVKVTQSSRYLVKRTGEKVFLECVQDMDHENMFWYRQDPGLGLRLIYFSYDVKMKEKGDIPEGYSVSREKKERFSLILESASTNQTSMYLCASSLVTASSYEQYFGPGTRLTVT.